In this sample, the clone carrying this T cell receptor beta chain turned up a few times. Trimming left V 9 bases short and J 4 bases short, with 12 bases between. The CDR3 length is 12 residues. Germline V gene sequence: CDR1 MNHNS, CDR2 SASEGT. The table came from immunoSEQ multiplex PCR; TCRdb's copy has only in-frame clones and leaves some out. This table has about 160,000 clones, 85% to 95% appearing once. This record belongs to a study of OX40 agonist ivuxolimab in advanced cancers. At the level of the study: As their treatment, patients were administered ivuxolimab, an agonistic anti-OX40 (CD134) antibody.

The sample was CD4+ or CD8+ T cells sorted from blood, taken in a trial of the OX40 agonist ivuxolimab. The receptor's source is an adult with an advanced solid tumor such as melanoma, head and neck, liver or kidney cancer. J is TRBJ1-2 and V is TRBV6-1, with D maybe TRBD1 (6 bases). CDR3 loop: CARGGGAYGYTF. The CDR3 nucleotides are TGTGCCAGGGGAGGGGGAGCCTATGGCTACACCTTC.